This TCR beta chain was captured in a study of blood T cells in healthy people across ages. Findings of the study overall: In older individuals, TCR beta diversity per million T cells was lower, falling roughly linearly with age.

PBMCs, at least 6 million per sample, were isolated. Every sample gave at least 5 micrograms of total RNA when it was extracted. Through a sample-barcoded 5' primer and a J-beta primer mix, a second PCR was run for about 6 to 11 cycles. The template-switch adaptor was a 5' adaptor with 12 random nucleotides. It tagged each cDNA molecule. TCRdb redid the calling of the 5' RACE reads with MiXCR, one entry per CDR3 protein. Of approximately 810,000 distinct CDR3 sequences listed, about 34% are singletons. This CDR3 spans 16 amino acids. V trimming: 1 base; J trimming: 7 bases; junction bases outside the gene matches: 13. The germline V gene has CDR1 SGHTA and CDR2 FQGNSA. This clonotype was observed a handful of times. Its target is unknown.

The clonotype originates from a young man in good health. This chain connects TRBV7-2 to TRBJ2-7; 7 bases match TRBD2. Sequenced material: blood. This CDR3 reads CASSLGTGGTYNEQYF. The DNA for the CDR3 is TGTGCCAGCAGCTTAGGCACGGGGGGAACTTACAATGAGCAGTACTTC.